This section outlines one T cell receptor beta chain sequence together with its context. The sample belongs to a study of blood T cell repertoires in COVID-19. Germline lookup yields CDR1 ENHRY and CDR2 SYGVKD. The V and J ends lost 3 bases and 3 bases respectively, with 13 bases between them. CDR3 length: 15 residues. Clones were sequenced by immunoSEQ multiplex PCR, and TCRdb holds only the in-frame ones, with some missing. The repertoire consists of fewer than 80,000 clones, with nearly 90% occurring once and the leading ten covering about 5%. The specimen sequenced was peripheral blood. The TCR comes from a man aged 50 to 59 with acute or convalescent COVID-19. The rearrangement joins TRBV10-3 to TRBJ2-3; tentatively, D is TRBD2 (7 bases). The DNA for the CDR3 is TGTGCCATCAGTGAAGTGGGAGGGGGTACAGATACGCAGTATTTT. Amino acids: CAISEVGGGTDTQYF.